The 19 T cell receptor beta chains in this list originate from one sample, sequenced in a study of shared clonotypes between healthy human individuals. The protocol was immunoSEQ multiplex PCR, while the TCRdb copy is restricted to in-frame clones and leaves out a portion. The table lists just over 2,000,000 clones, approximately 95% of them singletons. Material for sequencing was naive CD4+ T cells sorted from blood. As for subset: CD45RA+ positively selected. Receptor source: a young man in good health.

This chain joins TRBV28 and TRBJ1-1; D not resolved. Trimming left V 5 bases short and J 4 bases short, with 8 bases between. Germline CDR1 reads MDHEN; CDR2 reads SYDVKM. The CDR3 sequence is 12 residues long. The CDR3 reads CASSQAGTEAFF. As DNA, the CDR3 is TGTGCCAGCAGTCAAGCGGGCACTGAAGCTTTCTTT.

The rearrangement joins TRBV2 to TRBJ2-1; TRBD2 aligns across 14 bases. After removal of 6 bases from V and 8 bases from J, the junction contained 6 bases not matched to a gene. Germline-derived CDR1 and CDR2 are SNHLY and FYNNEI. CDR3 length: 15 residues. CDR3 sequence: CASRGLAGALDEQFF. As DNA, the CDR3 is TGTGCCAGCAGGGGACTAGCGGGGGCCTTGGATGAGCAGTTCTTC.

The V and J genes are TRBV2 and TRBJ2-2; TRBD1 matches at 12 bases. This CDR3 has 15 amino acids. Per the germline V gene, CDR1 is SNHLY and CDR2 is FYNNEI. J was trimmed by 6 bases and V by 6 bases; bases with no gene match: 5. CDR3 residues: CASSLRDRGPGELFF. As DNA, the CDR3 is TGTGCCAGCAGCCTCCGGGACAGGGGGCCCGGGGAGCTGTTTTTT.

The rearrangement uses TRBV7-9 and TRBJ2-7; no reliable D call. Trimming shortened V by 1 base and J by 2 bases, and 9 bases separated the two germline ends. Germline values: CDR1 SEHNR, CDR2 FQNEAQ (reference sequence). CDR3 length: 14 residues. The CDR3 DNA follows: TGTGCCAGCAGCTTAGGACCCTTTACCTACGAGCAGTACTTC. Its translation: CASSLGPFTYEQYF.

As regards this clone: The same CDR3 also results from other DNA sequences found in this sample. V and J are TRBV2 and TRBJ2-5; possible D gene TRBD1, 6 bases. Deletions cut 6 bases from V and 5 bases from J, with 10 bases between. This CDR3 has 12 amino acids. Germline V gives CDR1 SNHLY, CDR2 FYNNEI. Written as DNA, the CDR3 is TGTGCCAGCAGACAGGGCAGGGAGACCCAGTACTTC. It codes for CASRQGRETQYF.

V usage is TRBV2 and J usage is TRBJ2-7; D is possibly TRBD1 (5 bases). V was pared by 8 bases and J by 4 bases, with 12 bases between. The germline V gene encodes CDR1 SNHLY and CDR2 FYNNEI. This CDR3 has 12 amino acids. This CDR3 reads CASGQGDYEQYF. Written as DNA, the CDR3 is TGTGCCAGCGGGCAGGGTGATTACGAGCAGTACTTC.

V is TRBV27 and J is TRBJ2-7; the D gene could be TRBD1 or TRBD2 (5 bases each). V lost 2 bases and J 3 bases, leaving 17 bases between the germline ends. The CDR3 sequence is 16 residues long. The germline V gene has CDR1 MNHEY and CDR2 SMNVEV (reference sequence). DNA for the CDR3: TGTGCCAGCAGTTTAATGGGACCCTCATCATTCTACGAGCAGTACTTC. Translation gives CASSLMGPSSFYEQYF.

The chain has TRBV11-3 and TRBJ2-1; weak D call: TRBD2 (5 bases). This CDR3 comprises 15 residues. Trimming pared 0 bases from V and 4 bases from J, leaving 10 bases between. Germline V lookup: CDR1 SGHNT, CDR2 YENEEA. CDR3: CASSLDGSGYNEQFF. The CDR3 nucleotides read TGTGCCAGCAGCTTAGATGGGTCGGGGTACAATGAGCAGTTCTTC. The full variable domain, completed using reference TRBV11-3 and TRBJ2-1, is EAGVVQSPRYKIIEKKQPVAFWCNPISGHNTLYWYLQNLGQGPELLIRYENEEAVDDSQLPKDRFSAERLKGVDSTLKIQPAELGDSAVYLCASSLDGSGYNEQFFGPGTRLTVL.

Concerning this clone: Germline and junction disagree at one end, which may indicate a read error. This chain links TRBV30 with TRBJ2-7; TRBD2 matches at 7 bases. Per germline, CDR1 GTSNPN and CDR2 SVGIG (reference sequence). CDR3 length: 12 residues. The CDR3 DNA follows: TGTGCCTGGTCAGAACCGGGGGGAGGGCCGTCCTTC. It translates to CAWSEPGGGPSF.

The CDR3 nucleotides read TGTGCCAGCAGTCCCTCAGCGTCGATGGGATCCTATGGCTACACCTTC. Translating it yields CASSPSASMGSYGYTF. The genes are TRBV28 and TRBJ1-2, with D unclear. The CDR3 is 16 amino acids. V lost 5 bases and J lost 4, with 20 bases in between. The V gene's germline CDR1 is MDHEN and CDR2 SYDVKM.

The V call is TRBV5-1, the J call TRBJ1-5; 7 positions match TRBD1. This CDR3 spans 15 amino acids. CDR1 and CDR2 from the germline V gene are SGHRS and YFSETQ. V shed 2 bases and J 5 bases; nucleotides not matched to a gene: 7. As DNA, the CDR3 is TGCGCCAGCAGCTTTGGGACAGAAATTTATCAGCCCCAGCATTTT. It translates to CASSFGTEIYQPQHF.

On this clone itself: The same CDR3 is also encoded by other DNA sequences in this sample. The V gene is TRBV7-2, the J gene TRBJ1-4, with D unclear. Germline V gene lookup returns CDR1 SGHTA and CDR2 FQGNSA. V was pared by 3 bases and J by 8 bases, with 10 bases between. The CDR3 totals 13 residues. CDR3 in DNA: TGTGCCAGCAGCTTTGGCGTCAGAGAAAAACTGTTTTTT. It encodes CASSFGVREKLFF.

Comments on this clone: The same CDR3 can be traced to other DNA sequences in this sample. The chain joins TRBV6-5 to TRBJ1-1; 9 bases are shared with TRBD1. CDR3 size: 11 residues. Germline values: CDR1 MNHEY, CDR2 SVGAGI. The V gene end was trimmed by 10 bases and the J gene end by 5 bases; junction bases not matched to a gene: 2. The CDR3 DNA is TGTGCCACCGGACAGGGGACTGAAGCTTTCTTT. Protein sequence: CATGQGTEAFF.

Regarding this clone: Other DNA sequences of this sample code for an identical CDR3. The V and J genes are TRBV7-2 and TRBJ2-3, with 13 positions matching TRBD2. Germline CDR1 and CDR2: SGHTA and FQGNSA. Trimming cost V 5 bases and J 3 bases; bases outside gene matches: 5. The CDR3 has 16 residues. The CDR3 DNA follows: TGTGCCAGCAGCCCTCGACTAGCGGGGGGTACAGATACGCAGTATTTT. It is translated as CASSPRLAGGTDTQYF.

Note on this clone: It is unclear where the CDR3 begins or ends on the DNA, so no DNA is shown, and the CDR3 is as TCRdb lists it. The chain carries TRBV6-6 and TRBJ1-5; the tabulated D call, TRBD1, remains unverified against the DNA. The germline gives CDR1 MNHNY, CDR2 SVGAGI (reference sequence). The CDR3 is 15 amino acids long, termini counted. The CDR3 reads CASSSSTGYNQPQHF.

The CDR3 nucleotides read TGCGCCAGCAAGAGGCCAGCCGACAATGAGCAGTTCTTC. Its protein product is CASKRPADNEQFF. The rearrangement links TRBV5-1 to TRBJ2-1; D is undetermined. CDR3 length equals 13 residues. Germline assignment: CDR1 SGHRS and CDR2 YFSETQ. V was pared by 6 bases and J by 5 bases, with 12 bases between.

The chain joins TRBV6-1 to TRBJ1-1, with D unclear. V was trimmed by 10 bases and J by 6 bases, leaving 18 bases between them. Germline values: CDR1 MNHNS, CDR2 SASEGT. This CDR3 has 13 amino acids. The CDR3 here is CATLSRSRAEAFF. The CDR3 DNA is TGTGCCACCCTAAGCCGGTCGAGGGCTGAAGCTTTCTTT.

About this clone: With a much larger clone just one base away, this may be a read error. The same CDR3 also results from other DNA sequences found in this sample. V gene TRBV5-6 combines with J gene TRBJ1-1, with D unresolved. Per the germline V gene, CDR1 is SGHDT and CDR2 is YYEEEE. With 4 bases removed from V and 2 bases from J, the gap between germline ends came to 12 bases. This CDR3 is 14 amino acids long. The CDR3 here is CASSLVGDNTEAFF. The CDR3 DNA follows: TGTGCCAGCAGCCTGGTTGGAGATAACACTGAAGCTTTCTTT.

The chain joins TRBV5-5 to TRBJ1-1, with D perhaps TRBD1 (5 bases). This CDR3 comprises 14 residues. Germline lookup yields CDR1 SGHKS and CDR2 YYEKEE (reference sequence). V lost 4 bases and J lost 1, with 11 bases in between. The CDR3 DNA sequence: TGTGCCAGCAGCACTACCGGGGGGAACACTGAAGCTTTCTTT. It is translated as CASSTTGGNTEAFF.